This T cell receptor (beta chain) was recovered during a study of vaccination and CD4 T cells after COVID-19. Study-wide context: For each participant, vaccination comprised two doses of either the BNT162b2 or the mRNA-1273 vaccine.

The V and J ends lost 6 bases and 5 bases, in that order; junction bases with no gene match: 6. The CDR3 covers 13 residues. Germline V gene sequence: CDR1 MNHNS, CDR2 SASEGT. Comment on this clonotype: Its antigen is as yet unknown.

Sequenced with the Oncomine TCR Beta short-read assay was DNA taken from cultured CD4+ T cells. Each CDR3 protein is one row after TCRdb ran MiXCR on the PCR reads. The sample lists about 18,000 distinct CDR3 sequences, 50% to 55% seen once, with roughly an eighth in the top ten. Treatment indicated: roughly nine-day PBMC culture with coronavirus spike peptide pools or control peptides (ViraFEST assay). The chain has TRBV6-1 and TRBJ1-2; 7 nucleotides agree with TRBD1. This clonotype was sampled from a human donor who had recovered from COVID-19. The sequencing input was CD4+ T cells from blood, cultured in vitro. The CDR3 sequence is CASSPDRAYGYTF. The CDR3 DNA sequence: TGTGCCAGCAGCCCTGACAGGGCTTATGGCTACACCTTC.